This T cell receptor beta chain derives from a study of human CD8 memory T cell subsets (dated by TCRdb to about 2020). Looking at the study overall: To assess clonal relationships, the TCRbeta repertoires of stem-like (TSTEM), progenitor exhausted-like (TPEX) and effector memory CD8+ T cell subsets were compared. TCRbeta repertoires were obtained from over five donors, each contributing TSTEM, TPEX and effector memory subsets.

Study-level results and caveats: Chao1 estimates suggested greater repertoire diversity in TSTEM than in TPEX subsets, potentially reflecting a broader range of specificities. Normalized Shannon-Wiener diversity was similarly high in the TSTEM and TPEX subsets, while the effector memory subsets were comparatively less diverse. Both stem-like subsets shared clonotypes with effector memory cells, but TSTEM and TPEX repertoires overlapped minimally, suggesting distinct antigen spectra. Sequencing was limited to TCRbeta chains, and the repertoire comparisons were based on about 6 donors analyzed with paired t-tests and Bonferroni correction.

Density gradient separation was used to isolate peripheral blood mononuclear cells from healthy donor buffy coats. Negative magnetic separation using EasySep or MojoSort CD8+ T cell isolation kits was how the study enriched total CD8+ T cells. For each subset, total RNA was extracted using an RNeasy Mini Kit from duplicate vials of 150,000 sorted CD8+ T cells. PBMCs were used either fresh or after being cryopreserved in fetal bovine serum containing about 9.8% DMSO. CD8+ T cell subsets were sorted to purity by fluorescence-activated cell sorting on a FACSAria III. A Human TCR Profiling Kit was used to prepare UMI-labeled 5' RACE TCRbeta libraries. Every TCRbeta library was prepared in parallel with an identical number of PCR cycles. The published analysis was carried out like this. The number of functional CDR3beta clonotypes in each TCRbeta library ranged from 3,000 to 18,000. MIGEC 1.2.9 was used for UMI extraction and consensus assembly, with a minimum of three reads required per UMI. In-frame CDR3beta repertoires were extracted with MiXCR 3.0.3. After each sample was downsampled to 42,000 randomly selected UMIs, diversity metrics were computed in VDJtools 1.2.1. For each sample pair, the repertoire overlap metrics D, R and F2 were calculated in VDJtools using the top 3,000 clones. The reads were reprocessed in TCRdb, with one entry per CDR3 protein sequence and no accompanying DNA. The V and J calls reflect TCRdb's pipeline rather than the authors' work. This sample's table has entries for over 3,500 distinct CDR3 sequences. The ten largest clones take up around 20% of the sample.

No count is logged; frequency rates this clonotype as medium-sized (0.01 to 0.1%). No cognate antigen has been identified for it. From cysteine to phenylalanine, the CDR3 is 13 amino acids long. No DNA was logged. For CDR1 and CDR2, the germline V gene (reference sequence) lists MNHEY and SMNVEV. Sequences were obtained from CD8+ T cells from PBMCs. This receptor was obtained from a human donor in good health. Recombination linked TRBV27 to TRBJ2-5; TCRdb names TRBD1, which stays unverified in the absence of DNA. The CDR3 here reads CASSFGTSGTQYF.